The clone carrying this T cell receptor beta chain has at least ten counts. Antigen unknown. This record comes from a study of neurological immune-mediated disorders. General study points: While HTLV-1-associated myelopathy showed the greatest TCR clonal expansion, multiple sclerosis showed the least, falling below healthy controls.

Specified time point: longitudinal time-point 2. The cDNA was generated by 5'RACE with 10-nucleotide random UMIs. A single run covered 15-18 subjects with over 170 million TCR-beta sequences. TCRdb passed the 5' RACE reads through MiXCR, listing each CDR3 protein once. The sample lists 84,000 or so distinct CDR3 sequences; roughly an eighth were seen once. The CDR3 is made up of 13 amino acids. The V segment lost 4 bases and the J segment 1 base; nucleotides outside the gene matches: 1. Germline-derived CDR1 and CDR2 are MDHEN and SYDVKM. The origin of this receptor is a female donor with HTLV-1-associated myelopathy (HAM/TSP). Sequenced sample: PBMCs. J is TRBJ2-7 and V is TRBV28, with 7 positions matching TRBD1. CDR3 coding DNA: TGTGCCAGCAGTTCGGGACAGTCCTACGAGCAGTACTTC. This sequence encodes CASSSGQSYEQYF.